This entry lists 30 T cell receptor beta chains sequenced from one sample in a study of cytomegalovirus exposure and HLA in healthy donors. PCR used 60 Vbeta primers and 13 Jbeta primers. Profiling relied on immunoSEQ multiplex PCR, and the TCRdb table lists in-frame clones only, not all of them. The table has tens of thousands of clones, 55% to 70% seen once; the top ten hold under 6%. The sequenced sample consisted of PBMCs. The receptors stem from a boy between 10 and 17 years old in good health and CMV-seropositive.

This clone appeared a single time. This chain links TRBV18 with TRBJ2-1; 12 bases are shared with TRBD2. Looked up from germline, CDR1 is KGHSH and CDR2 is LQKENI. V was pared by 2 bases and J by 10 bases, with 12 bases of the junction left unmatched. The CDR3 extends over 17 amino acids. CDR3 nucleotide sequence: TGTGCCAGCTCACCAGGGACTAGCGGGTGGGGAGAAATGGAGCAGTTCTTC. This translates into CASSPGTSGWGEMEQFF.

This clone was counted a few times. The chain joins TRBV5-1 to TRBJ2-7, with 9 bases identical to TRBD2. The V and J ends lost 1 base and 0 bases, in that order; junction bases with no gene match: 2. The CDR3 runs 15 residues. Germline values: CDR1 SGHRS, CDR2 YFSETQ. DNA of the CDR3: TGCGCCAGCAGCTTGACTAGCGGGCTCTCCTACGAGCAGTACTTC. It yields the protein CASSLTSGLSYEQYF.

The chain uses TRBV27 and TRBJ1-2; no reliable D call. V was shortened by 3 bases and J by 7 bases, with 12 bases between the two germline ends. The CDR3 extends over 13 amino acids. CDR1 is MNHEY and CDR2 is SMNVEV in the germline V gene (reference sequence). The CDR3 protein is CASSLDSWGGYTF. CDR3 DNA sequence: TGTGCCAGCAGTTTGGACTCCTGGGGTGGCTACACCTTC.

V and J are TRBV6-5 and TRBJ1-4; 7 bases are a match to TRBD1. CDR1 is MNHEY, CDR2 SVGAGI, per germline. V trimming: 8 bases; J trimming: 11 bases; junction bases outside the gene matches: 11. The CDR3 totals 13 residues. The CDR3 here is CASLLRGTSKLFF. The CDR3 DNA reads TGTGCCAGCCTTCTCAGGGGGACGTCGAAACTGTTTTTT.

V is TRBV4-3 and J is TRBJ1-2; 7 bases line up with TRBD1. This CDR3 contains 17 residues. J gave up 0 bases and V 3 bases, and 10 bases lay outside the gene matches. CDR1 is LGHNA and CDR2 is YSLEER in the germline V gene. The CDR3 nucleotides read TGCGCCAGCAGCCATGGCGGGGCAGGGGGAGCTAACTATGGCTACACCTTC. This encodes CASSHGGAGGANYGYTF.

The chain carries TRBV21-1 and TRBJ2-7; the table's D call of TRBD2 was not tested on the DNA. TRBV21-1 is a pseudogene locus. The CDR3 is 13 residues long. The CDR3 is CASSSWTSDEQYF. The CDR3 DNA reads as TGTGCCAGCAGCAGCTGGACTAGCGACGAGCAGTACTTC.

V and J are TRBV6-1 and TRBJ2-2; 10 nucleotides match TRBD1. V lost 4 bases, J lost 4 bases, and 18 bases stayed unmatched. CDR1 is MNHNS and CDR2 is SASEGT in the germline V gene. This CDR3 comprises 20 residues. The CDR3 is CASSVIAGQGTPTSTGELFF. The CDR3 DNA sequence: TGTGCCAGCAGTGTGATTGCGGGACAGGGGACCCCTACGAGCACCGGGGAGCTGTTTTTT.

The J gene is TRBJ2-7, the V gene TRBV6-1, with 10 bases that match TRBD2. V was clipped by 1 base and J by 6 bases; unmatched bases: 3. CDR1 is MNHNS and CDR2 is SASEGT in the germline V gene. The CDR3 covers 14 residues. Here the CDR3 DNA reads TGTGCCAGCAGTGAAGGACTAGCGGGCGGCGAGCAGTACTTC. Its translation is CASSEGLAGGEQYF.

This chain's CDR3 is CASSFPPGHRTGELFF. Written as DNA, the CDR3 is TGTGCCAGCAGTTTCCCCCCGGGACACCGCACCGGGGAGCTGTTTTTT. The chain uses TRBV6-6 and TRBJ2-2; perhaps TRBD1 as D (6 bases). The CDR3 contains 16 residues. V lost 4 bases to trimming and J lost 4 bases, with 16 bases between them. The V gene's germline CDR1 is MNHNY and CDR2 SVGAGI (reference sequence).

DNA of the CDR3: TGCGCCAGCAGTCGACTAGCGGGACCCCCAGATACGCAGTATTTT. As protein: CASSRLAGPPDTQYF. V gene TRBV10-1 combines with J gene TRBJ2-3; 11 nucleotides match TRBD2. This CDR3 comprises 15 residues. V lost 5 bases, J lost 4 bases, and 5 bases stayed unmatched. Germline CDR1 and CDR2: WNHNN and SYGVQD (reference sequence).

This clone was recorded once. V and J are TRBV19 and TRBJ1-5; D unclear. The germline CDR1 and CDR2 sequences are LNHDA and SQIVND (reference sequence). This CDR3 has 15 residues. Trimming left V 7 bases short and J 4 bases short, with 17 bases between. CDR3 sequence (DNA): TGTGCCAGTACCCCAACCTGGGCAGTTAATCAGCCCCAGCATTTT. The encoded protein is CASTPTWAVNQPQHF.

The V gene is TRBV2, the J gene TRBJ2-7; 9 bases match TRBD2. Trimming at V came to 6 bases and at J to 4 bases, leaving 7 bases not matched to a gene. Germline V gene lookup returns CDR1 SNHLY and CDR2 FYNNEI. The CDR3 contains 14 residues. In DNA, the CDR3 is TGTGCCAGCAGCCGGGTAGCGGGGGAATACGAGCAGTACTTC. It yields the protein CASSRVAGEYEQYF.

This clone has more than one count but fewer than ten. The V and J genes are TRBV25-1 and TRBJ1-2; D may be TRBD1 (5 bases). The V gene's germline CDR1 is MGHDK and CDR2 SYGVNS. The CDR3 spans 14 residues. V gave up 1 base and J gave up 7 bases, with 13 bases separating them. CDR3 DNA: TGTGCCAGCAGTGAATCAATCCTAACAGGTGGCTACACCTTC. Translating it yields CASSESILTGGYTF.

The CDR3: CASSRHVNSPLHF. The CDR3 DNA reads TGTGCCAGCAGTCGACACGTTAATTCACCCCTCCACTTT. This chain uses TRBV6-5 with TRBJ1-6, with unresolved D. Germline loops: CDR1 MNHEY, CDR2 SVGAGI. Trimming pared 5 bases from V and 6 bases from J, leaving 8 bases between. The CDR3 length is 13 residues.

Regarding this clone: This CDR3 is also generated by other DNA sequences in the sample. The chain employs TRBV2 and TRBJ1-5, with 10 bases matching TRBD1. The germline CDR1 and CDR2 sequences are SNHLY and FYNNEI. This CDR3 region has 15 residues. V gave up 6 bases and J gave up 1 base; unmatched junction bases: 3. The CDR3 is CASSRDRGSNQPQHF. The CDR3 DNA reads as TGTGCCAGCAGCCGGGACAGGGGAAGCAATCAGCCCCAGCATTTT.

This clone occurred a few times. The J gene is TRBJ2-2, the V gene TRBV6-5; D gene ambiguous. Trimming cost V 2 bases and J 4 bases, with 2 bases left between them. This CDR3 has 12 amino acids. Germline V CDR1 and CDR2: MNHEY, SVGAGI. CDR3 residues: CASSYRTGELFF. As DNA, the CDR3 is TGTGCCAGCAGTTACCGCACCGGGGAGCTGTTTTTT.

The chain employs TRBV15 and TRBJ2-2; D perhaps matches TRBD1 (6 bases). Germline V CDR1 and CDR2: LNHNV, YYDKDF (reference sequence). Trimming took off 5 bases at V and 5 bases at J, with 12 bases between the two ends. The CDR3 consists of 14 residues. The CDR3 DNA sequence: TGTGCCACCAGCCGACGACAGGAAACCGGGGAGCTGTTTTTT. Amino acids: CATSRRQETGELFF.

In DNA form, the CDR3 reads TGCGCCACGGGACAGGGGGCCAATACGCAGTATTTT. Its translation is CATGQGANTQYF. This sequence joins TRBV4-3 and TRBJ2-3, with 12 bases identical to TRBD1. The junction had 3 bases not matched to a gene; V was cut back by 10 bases and J by 7 bases. The germline gives CDR1 LGHNA, CDR2 YSLEER. This CDR3 has 12 amino acids.

CDR3 in amino acids: CSASREETQYF. CDR3 DNA sequence: TGCAGTGCTAGTCGGGAAGAGACCCAGTACTTC. V and J are TRBV20-1 and TRBJ2-5; D gene uncertain. The CDR3 has 11 residues. Trimming left V 3 bases short and J 3 bases short, with 5 bases between. CDR1 DFQATT and CDR2 SNEGSKA come from the germline V gene (reference sequence).

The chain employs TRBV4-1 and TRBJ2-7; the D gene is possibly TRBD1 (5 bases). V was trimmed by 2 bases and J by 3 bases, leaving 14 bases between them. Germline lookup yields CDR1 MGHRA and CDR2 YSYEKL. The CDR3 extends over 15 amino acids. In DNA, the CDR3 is TGCGCCAGCAGCCAACCCGCTACAGGAATCTACGAGCAGTACTTC. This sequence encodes CASSQPATGIYEQYF.

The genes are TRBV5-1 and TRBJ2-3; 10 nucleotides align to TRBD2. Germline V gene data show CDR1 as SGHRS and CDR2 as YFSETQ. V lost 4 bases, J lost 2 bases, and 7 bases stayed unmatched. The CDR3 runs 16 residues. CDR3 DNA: TGCGCCAGCAGCACTTTACTAGCGGGAAACACAGATACGCAGTATTTT. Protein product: CASSTLLAGNTDTQYF.

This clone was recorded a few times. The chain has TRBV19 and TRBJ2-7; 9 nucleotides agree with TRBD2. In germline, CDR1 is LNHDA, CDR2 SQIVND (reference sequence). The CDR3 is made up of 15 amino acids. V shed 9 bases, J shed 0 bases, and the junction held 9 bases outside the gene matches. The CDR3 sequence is CASRASGRSSYEQYF. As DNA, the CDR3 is TGTGCCAGCCGCGCCAGCGGGAGGAGCTCCTACGAGCAGTACTTC.

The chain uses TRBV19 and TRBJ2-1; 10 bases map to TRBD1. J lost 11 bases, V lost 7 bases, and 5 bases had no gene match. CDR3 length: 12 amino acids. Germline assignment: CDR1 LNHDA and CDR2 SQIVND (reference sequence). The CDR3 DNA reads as TGTGCCAGTAACCCGGGACAGGGGCAGCAGTTCTTC. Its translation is CASNPGQGQQFF.

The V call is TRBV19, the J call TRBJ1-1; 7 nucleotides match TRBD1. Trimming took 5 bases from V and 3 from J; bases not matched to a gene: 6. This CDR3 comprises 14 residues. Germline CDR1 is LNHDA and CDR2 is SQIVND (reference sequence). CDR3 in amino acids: CASSPGTAYTEAFF. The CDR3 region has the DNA TGTGCCAGTAGTCCCGGGACAGCGTACACTGAAGCTTTCTTT.

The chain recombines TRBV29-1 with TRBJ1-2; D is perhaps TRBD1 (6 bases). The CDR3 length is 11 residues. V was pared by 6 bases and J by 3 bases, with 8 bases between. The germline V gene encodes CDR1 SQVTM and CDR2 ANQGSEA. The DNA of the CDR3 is TGCAGCGTAAACAGGGACTATGGCTACACCTTC. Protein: CSVNRDYGYTF. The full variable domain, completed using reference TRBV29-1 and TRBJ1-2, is SAVISQKPSRDICQRGTSLTIQCQVDSQVTMMFWYRQQPGQSLTLIATANQGSEATYESGFVIDKFPISRPNLTFSTLTVSNMSPEDSSIYLCSVNRDYGYTFGSGTRLTVV.

CDR3 residues: CASSLLAGGNTDTQYF. The DNA of the CDR3 is TGTGCCAGCAGCTTGCTTGCGGGCGGGAACACAGATACGCAGTATTTT. V is TRBV5-6 and J is TRBJ2-3, with D perhaps TRBD2 (6 bases). Trimming removed 1 base from V and 2 bases from J, with 14 bases in between. CDR3 size: 16 residues. Germline-derived CDR1 and CDR2 are SGHDT and YYEEEE.

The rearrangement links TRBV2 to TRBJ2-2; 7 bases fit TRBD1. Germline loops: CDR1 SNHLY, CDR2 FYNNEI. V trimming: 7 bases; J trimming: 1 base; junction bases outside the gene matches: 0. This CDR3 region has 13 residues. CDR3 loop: CASTGGNTGELFF. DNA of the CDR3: TGTGCCAGCACAGGGGGGAACACCGGGGAGCTGTTTTTT.

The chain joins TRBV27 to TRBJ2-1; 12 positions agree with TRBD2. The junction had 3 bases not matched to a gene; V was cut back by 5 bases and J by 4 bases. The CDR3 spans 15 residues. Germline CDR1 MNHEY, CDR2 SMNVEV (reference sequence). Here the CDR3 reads CASSVGLAGYNEQFF. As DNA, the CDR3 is TGTGCCAGCAGTGTGGGACTAGCGGGTTACAATGAGCAGTTCTTC.

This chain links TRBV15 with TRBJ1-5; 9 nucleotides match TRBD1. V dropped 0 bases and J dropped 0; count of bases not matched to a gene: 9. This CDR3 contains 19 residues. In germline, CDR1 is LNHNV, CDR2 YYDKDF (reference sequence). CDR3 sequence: CATSRDLQGAFNSNQPQHF. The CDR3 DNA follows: TGTGCCACCAGCAGAGATCTACAGGGGGCATTCAATAGCAATCAGCCCCAGCATTTT.

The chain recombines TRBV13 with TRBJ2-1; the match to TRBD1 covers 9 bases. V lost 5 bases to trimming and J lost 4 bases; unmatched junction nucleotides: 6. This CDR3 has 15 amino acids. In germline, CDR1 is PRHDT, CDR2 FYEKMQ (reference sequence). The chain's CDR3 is CASSLMGTGYNEQFF. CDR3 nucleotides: TGTGCCAGCAGCCTTATGGGGACAGGGTACAATGAGCAGTTCTTC.